Listed here is a single T cell receptor (beta chain). Its antigen is unidentified. Nominally healthy donors provided the samples, though records likely missed some immune exposures. Use of 60 Vbeta and 13 Jbeta primers characterized the PCR. Under the authors' procedure: In a later analysis, of 79 million or so unique beta chains, 9 million to 11 million appeared in at least two donors. Only in-frame clones appear in the TCRdb table, and some are missing; sequencing was by immunoSEQ multiplex PCR. The V and J calls and clone size were taken over from that table, and D and trimming were inferred from the DNA. This table holds approximately 140,000 clones, around three fifths found once. The germline CDR1 and CDR2 sequences are SEHNR and FQNEAQ (reference sequence). V was pared by 7 bases and J by 2 bases, with 17 bases between. The CDR3 is 15 amino acids. These data are taken from a study of cytomegalovirus exposure and HLA in healthy donors.

Study results and caveats: Later analysis identified several of the most significant clusters that appeared linked to common viral pathogens.

Sequenced sample: PBMCs. This clonotype was obtained from a male donor in good health and CMV-seronegative. The chain has TRBV7-9 and TRBJ2-5; possible D gene TRBD1, 6 bases. The chain's CDR3 is CASTRGGDWQETQYF. The CDR3 DNA sequence: TGTGCCAGCACGAGAGGGGGAGATTGGCAAGAGACCCAGTACTTC.